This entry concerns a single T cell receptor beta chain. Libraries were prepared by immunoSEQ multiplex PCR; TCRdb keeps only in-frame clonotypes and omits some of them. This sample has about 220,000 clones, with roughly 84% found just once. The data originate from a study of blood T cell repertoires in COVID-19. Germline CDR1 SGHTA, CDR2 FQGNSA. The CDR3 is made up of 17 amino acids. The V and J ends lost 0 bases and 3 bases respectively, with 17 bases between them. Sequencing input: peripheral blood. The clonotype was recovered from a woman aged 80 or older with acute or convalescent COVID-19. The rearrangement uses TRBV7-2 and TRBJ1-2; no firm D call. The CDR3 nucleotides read TGTGCCAGCAGCTTAGCAGTGACGGGGAGACTACACTATGGCTACACCTTC. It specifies CASSLAVTGRLHYGYTF.